A selection of T cell receptor beta chains follows, all from one sample in a study of shared clonotypes between healthy human individuals. The data were produced by immunoSEQ multiplex PCR, yet TCRdb's version contains in-frame clones alone and is incomplete. Among 2 million to 2.5 million clones, 80% to 95% were seen once, and the ten largest hold 0.36%. The sample consisted of naive CD4+ T cells from PBMCs. The receptors derive from a man younger than 35 in good health. Some clones in this sample may be carry-over from other donors' samples. The CDR3 runs from the conserved cysteine through the conserved F or W. The D gene is left open where the match is weak. The size field is filled for only some rows; it gives once, few, many or a size class.

D gene	clone size	V gene	J gene	CDR3 protein	CDR3 DNA
.	.	TRBV5-6	TRBJ1-3	CASSLGRGTGNTIYF	TGTGCCAGCAGCTTGGGGAGGGGAACTGGAAACACCATATATTTT
TRBD1	once	TRBV9	TRBJ2-4	CASSRDRGNIQYF	TGTGCCAGCAGCCGGGACAGGGGAAACATTCAGTACTTC
.	.	TRBV4-3	TRBJ2-3	CASSQGPLAGRDTQYF	TGCGCCAGCAGCCAAGGCCCCCTGGCCGGGAGAGATACGCAGTATTTT
.	.	TRBV7-2	TRBJ2-3	CASSLEAGTDTQYF	TGTGCCAGCAGCTTAGAGGCGGGCACAGATACGCAGTATTTT
TRBD1	.	TRBV30	TRBJ2-7	CAWRGQSYEQYF	TGTGCCTGGAGGGGACAGTCCTACGAGCAGTACTTC
.	.	TRBV2	TRBJ1-4	CAIKSRQLNEKLFF	TGTGCCATCAAATCGCGGCAGCTTAATGAAAAACTGTTTTTT
.	.	TRBV5-1	TRBJ1-1	CASSAGGLLMNTEAFF	TGCGCCAGCAGCGCGGGGGGACTGTTGATGAACACTGAAGCTTTCTTT
.	.	TRBV19	TRBJ2-7	CASSISHVYEQYF	TGTGCCAGTAGTATCTCACACGTCTACGAGCAGTACTTC
TRBD1	.	TRBV18	TRBJ1-4	CASSPQADRAGEKLFF	TGTGCCAGCTCACCCCAGGCCGACAGGGCCGGTGAAAAACTGTTTTTT
TRBD1	.	TRBV15	TRBJ1-2	CATSSHRQGDNYGYTF	TGTGCCACCAGCAGTCACAGACAGGGCGATAACTATGGCTACACCTTC
TRBD1	.	TRBV7-9	TRBJ2-7	CASSKSGQLYEQYF	TGTGCCAGCAGCAAATCGGGACAGCTTTACGAGCAGTACTTC
TRBD1	.	TRBV7-3	TRBJ1-1	CASSLTNGQGFTEAFF	TGTGCCAGCAGCTTAACCAACGGACAGGGGTTCACTGAAGCTTTCTTT
.	.	TRBV29-1	TRBJ1-2	CSVEDPGPRYGYTF	TGCAGCGTTGAAGATCCGGGGCCCCGCTATGGCTACACCTTC
.	.	TRBV6-5	TRBJ2-1	CASSSGARGGEQFF	TGTGCCAGCAGTTCCGGGGCTAGGGGGGGTGAGCAGTTCTTC
TRBD2	.	TRBV11-3	TRBJ2-5	CASSGRTSGGTQYF	TGTGCCAGCAGCGGTAGGACTAGCGGTGGGACCCAGTACTTC
.	.	TRBV10-1	TRBJ2-5	CASSEGGSETQYF	TGCGCCAGCAGTGAGGGTGGGAGTGAGACCCAGTACTTC
TRBD1	.	TRBV6-5	TRBJ1-2	CASRLRGAGYGYTF	TGTGCCAGCAGGCTCAGGGGGGCAGGGTATGGCTACACCTTC
TRBD1	once	TRBV18	TRBJ1-2	CASSPSGQGLGYTF	TGTGCCAGCTCACCATCGGGACAGGGGCTTGGCTACACCTTC
TRBD1	.	TRBV5-1	TRBJ2-5	CASSLSPGQGGETQYF	TGCGCCAGCAGCCTCAGTCCAGGACAGGGCGGGGAGACCCAGTACTTC
.	.	TRBV19	TRBJ1-5	CASSKGPYSNQPQHF	TGTGCCAGTAGTAAGGGACCTTATAGCAATCAGCCCCAGCATTTT
TRBD2	.	TRBV4-1	TRBJ2-1	CASSRAPSGSEYNEQFF	TGCGCCAGCAGCCGAGCGCCTAGCGGGAGTGAGTACAATGAGCAGTTCTTC
.	once	TRBV7-9	TRBJ1-1	CASSLAWNTEAFF	TGTGCCAGCAGCTTAGCCTGGAACACTGAAGCTTTCTTT
TRBD1	.	TRBV7-2	TRBJ1-3	CASSPQGGSSGNTIYF	TGTGCCAGCAGCCCACAGGGGGGCAGCTCTGGAAACACCATATATTTT
.	.	TRBV5-1	TRBJ1-4	CASSLAPLTDATNEKLFF	TGCGCCAGCAGCTTGGCCCCGCTAACGGATGCAACTAATGAAAAACTGTTTTTT
.	once	TRBV5-4	TRBJ1-1	CASSLEQANTEAFF	TGTGCCAGCAGCTTGGAACAGGCGAACACTGAAGCTTTCTTT
TRBD1	.	TRBV28	TRBJ1-5	CASGQLPGQGNQPQHF	TGTGCCAGCGGTCAGCTCCCGGGACAGGGAAATCAGCCCCAGCATTTT
TRBD1	.	TRBV18	TRBJ1-4	CASSPPGQPLEKLFF	TGTGCCAGCTCACCACCGGGACAGCCACTAGAAAAACTGTTTTTT
TRBD2	.	TRBV2	TRBJ2-1	CASAGLAGAYNEQFF	TGTGCCTCCGCGGGGTTAGCGGGAGCATACAATGAGCAGTTCTTC
TRBD1	.	TRBV2	TRBJ2-7	CASSARGTGTYEQYF	TGTGCCAGCAGCGCACGGGGGACAGGGACCTACGAGCAGTACTTC